The entry below gives a single TCR beta chain sequence along with its context. The antigen remains unidentified. The CDR3 is 15 residues long. V lost 0 bases to trimming and J lost 8 bases; unmatched junction nucleotides: 11. Germline assignment: CDR1 SGHNT and CDR2 YYREEE (reference sequence). The sample originates from a study of shared clonotypes between healthy human individuals. Turning to the study itself: CD8 memory received one plate per donor, CD8 naive two, CD4 memory three and CD4 naive three. General observations from the study: Sorted-subset sequencing, rarefaction showed, was incomplete despite large depth. Naive CD4 clonotypes overlapped across a few donors at about 5.3%.

Sorted-subset replicate PCR reactions contained 200 ng DNA, corresponding to approximately 30,000 T cell genomes. Data came from immunoSEQ multiplex PCR; TCRdb stores just in-frame clones and leaves some out. The sample yields around 940,000 clones, about 80% seen once. The sample taken for sequencing was memory CD4+ T cells sorted from blood. Sample subset: CD45RA-negative fraction. The TCR originated in a young man in good health. The V and J genes are TRBV5-4 and TRBJ2-7, with 7 bases lining up with TRBD1. Here the CDR3 DNA reads TGTGCCAGCAGCTTGGAGAGGGGGCAAGCCTTAAAGCAGTACTTC. It is translated as CASSLERGQALKQYF.